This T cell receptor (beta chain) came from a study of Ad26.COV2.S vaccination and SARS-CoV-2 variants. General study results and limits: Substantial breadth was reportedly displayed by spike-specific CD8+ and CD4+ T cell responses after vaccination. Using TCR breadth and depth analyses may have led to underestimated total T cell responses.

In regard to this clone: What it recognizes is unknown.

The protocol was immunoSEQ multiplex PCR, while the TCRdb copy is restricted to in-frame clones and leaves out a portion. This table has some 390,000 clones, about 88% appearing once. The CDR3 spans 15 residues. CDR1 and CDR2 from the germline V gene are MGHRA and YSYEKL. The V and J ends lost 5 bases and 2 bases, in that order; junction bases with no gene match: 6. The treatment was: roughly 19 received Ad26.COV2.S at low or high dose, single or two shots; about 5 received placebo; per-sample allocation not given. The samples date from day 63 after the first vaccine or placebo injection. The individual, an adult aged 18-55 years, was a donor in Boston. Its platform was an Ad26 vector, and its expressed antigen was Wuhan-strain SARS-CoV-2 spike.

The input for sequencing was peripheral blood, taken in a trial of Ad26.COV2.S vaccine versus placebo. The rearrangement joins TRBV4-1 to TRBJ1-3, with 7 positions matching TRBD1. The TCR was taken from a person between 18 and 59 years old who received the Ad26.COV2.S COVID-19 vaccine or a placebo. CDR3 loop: CASSFSTGPGNTIYF. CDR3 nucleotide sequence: TGCGCCAGCAGCTTTTCGACAGGGCCTGGAAACACCATATATTTT.